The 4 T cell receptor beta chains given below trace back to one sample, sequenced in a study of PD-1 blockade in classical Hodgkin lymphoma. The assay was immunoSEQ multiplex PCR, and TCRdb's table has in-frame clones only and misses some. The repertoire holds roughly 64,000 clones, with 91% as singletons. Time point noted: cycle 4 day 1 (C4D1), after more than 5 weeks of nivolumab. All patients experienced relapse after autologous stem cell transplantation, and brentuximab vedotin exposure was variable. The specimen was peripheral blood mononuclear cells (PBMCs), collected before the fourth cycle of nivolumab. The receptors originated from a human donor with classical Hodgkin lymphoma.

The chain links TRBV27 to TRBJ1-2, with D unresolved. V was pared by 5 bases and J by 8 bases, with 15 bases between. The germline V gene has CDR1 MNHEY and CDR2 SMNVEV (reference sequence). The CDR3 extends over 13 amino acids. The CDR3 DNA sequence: TGTGCCAGCAGTCCGCTCAACTCTTCCGGCTACACCTTC. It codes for CASSPLNSSGYTF.

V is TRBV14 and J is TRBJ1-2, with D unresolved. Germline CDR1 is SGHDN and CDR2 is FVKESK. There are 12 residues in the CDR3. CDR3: CVIWKALHGYTF. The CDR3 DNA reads TGTGTAATTTGGAAGGCGCTCCATGGCTACACCTTC.

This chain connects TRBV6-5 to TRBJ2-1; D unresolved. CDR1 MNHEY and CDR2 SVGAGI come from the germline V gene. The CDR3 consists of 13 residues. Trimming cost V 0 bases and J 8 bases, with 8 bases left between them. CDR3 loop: CASSYSTRYEQFF. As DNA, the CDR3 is TGTGCCAGCAGTTACTCGACTCGGTATGAGCAGTTCTTC.

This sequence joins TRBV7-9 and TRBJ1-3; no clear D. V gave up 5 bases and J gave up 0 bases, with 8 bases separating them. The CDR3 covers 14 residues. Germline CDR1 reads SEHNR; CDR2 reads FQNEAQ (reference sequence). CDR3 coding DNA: TGTGCCAGCAGCCCTACCCTCTCTGGAAACACCATATATTTT. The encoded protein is CASSPTLSGNTIYF.